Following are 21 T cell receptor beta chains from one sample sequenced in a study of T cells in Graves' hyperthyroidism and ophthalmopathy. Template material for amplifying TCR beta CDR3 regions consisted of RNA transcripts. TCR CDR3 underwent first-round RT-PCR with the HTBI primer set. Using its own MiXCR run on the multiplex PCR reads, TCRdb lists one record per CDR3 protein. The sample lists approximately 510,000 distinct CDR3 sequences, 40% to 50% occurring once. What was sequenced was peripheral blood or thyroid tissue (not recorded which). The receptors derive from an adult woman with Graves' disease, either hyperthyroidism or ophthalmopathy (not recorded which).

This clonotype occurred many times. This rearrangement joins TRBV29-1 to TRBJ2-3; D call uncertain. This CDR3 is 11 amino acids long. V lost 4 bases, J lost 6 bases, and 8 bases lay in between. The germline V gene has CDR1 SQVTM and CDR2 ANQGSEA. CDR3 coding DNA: TGCAGCGTTGTAGATACGGATACGCAGTATTTT. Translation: CSVVDTDTQYF.

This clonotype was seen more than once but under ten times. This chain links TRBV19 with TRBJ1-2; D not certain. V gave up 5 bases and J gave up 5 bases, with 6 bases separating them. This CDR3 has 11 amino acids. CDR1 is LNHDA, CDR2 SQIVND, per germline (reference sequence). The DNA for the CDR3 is TGTGCCAGTAGTCGGACTTATGGCTACACCTTC. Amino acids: CASSRTYGYTF.

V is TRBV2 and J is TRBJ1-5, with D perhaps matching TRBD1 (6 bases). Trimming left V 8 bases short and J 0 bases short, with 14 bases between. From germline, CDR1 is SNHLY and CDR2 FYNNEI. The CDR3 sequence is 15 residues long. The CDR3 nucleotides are TGTGCCAGCGGAACAGGGACATTTAGCAATCAGCCCCAGCATTTT. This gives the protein CASGTGTFSNQPQHF.

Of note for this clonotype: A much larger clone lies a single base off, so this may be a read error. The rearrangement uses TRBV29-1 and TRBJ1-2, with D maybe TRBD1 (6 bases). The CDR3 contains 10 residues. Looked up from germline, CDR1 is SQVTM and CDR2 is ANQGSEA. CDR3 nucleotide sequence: TGCGGCGTTGAAGGGGGAATCTACACCTTC. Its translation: CGVEGGIYTF.

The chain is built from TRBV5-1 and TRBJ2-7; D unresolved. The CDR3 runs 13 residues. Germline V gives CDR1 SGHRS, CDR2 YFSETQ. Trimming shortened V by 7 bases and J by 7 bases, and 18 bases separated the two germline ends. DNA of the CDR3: TGCGCCAGCGGCGATGTTCGGACGGAAGAGCAGTACTTC. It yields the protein CASGDVRTEEQYF.

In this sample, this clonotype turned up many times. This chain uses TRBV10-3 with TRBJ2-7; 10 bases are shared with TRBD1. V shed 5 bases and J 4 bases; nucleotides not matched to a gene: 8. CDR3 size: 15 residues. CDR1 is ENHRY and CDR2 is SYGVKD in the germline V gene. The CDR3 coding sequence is TGTGCCATCAGTCCGTTACCGGGACAGGGGTACGAGCAGTACTTC. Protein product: CAISPLPGQGYEQYF.

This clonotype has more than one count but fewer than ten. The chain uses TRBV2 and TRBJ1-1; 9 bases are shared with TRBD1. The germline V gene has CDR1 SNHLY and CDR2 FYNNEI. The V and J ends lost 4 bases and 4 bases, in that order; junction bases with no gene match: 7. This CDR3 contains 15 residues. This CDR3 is CASSATGTGFTEAFF. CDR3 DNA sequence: TGTGCCAGCAGTGCTACCGGGACAGGGTTCACTGAAGCTTTCTTT.

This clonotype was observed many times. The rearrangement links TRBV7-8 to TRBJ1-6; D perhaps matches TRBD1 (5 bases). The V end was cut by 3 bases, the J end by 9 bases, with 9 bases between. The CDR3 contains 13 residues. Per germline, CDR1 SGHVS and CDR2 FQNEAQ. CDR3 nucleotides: TGTGCCAGCAGCTTCTCAGGGATTTCACCCCTCCACTTT. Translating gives CASSFSGISPLHF.

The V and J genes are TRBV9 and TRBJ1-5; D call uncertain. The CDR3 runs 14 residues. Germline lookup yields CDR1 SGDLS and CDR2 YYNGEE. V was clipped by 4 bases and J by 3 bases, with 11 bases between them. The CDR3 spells CASSMGSANQPQHF. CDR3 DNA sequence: TGTGCCAGCAGCATGGGCAGCGCCAATCAGCCCCAGCATTTT.

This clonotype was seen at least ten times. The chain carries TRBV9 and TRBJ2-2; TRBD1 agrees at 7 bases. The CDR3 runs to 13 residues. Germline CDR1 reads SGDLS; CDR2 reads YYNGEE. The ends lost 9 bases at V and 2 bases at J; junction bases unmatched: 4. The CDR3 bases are TGTGCCACCGGGACAGAAAACACCGGGGAGCTGTTTTTT. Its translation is CATGTENTGELFF.

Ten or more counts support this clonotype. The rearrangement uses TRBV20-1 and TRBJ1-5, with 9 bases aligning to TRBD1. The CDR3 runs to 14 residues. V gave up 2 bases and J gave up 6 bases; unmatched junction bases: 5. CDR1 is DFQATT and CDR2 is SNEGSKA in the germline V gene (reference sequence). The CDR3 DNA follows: TGCAGTGCTAGATCGACAGGGGGAGGTCAGCCCCAGCATTTT. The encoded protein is CSARSTGGGQPQHF.

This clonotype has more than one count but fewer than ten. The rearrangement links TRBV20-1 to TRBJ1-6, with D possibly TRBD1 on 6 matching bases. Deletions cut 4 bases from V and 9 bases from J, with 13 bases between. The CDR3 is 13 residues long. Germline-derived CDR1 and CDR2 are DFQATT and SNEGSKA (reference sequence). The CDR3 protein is CSANRGASSPLHF. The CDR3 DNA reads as TGCAGTGCTAATCGGGGGGCAAGTTCACCCCTCCACTTT.

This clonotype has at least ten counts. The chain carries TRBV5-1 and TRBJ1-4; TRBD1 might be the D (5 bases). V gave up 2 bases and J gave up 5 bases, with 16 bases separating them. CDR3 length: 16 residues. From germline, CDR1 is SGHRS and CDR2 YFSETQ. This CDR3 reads CASSFSLAGVNEKLFF. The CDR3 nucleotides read TGCGCCAGCAGCTTCTCACTCGCGGGGGTGAATGAAAAACTGTTTTTT.

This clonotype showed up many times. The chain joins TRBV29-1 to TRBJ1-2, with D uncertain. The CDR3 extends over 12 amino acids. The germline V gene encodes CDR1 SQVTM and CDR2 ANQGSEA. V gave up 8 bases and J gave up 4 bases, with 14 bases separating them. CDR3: CSLDEGVYGYTF. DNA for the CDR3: TGCAGCTTAGACGAAGGAGTCTATGGCTACACCTTC.

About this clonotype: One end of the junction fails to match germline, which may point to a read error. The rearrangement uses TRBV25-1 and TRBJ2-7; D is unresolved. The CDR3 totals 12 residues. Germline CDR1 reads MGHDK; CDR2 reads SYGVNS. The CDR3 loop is CWRSSESYEQYF. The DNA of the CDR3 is TGCTGGCGGTCAAGCGAAAGCTACGAGCAGTACTTC.

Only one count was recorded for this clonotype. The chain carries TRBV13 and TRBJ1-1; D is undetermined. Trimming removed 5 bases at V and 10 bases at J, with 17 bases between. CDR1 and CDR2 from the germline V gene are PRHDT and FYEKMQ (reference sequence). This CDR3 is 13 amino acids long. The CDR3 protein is CASSPTGRVRAFF. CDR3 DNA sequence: TGTGCCAGCAGCCCAACGGGGAGGGTGAGAGCTTTCTTT.

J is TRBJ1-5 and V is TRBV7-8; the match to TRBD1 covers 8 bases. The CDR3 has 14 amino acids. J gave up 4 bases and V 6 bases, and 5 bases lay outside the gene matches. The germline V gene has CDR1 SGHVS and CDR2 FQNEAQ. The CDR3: CASSHDRGNQPQHF. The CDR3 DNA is TGTGCCAGCAGTCATGACAGGGGAAATCAGCCCCAGCATTTT.

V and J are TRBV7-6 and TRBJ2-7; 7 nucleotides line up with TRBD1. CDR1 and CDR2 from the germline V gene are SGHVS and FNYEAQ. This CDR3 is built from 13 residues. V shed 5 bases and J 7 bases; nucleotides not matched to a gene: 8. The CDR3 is CASSPLTGNEQYF. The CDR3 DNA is TGTGCCAGCAGCCCACTGACAGGGAATGAGCAGTACTTC.

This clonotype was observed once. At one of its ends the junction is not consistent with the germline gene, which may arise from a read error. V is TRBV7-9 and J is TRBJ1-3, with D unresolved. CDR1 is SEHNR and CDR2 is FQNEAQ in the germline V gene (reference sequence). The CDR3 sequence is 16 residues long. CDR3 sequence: CASSPNSSSSGSTIYF. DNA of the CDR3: TGTGCCAGCAGCCCGAACAGTAGTTCTTCTGGAAGCACCATATATTTT. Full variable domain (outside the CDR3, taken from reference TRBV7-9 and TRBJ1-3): DTGVSQNPRHKITKRGQNVTFRCDPISEHNRLYWYRQTLGQGPEFLTYFQNEAQLEKSRLLSDRFSAERPKGSFSTLEIQRTEQGDSAMYLCASSPNSSSSGSTIYFGEGSWLTVV.

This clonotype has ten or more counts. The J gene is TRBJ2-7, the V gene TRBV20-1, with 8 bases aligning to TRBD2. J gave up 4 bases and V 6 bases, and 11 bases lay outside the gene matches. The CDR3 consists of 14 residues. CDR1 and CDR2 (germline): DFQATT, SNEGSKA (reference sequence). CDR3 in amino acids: CSAGAGLAVYEQYF. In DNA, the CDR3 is TGCAGTGCGGGGGCAGGACTAGCAGTTTACGAGCAGTACTTC.

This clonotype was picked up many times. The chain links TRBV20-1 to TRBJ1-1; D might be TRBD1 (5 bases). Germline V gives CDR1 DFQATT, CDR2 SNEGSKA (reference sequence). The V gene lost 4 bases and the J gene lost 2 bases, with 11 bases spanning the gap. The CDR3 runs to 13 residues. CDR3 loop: CSAMRGRNTEAFF. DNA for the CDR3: TGCAGTGCTATGCGGGGGAGAAACACTGAAGCTTTCTTT.